This T cell receptor (beta chain) was identified during a study of T cell responses to AZD1222 COVID-19 vaccine. Study context: Second doses at about 4 or about 12 weeks were pooled.

The CDR3 consists of 14 residues. The germline gives CDR1 LGHDT, CDR2 YNNKEL (reference sequence). V was shortened by 1 base and J by 8 bases, with 12 bases between the two germline ends. General study findings and limits: White British ancestry dominated among donors, who included more females, and clonal diversity was possibly underestimated.

About this clone: Its antigen is not known.

Sequenced by immunoSEQ multiplex PCR; TCRdb stores in-frame clones only, minus some. The sample holds 130,000 or so clones, 90% seen once. The origin of this receptor is an adult in good health. The chain uses TRBV3-1 (or the pseudogene TRBV3-2) and TRBJ2-1; D is undetermined. The specimen comprised peripheral blood, sampled on day 0 of AZD1222 vaccination. The chain's CDR3 is CASSQASTEHEQFF. As DNA, the CDR3 is TGTGCCAGCAGCCAAGCATCAACAGAGCATGAGCAGTTCTTC.